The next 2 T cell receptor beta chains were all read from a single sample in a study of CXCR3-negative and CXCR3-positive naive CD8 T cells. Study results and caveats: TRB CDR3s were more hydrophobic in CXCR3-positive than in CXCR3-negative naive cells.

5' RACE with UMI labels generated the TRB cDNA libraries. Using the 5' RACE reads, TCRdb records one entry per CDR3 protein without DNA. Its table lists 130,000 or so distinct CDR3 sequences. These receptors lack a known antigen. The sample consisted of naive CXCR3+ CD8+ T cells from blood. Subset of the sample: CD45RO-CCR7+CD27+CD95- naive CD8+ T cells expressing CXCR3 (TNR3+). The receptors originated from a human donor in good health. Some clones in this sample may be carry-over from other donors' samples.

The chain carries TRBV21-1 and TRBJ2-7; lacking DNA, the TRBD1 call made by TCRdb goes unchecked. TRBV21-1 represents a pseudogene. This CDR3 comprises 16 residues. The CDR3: CASSKARGLFPLEQYF.

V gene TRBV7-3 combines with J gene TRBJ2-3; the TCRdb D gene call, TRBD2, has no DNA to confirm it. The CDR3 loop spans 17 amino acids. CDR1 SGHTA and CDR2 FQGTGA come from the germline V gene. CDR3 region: CASSLGGTSGFTDTQYF.